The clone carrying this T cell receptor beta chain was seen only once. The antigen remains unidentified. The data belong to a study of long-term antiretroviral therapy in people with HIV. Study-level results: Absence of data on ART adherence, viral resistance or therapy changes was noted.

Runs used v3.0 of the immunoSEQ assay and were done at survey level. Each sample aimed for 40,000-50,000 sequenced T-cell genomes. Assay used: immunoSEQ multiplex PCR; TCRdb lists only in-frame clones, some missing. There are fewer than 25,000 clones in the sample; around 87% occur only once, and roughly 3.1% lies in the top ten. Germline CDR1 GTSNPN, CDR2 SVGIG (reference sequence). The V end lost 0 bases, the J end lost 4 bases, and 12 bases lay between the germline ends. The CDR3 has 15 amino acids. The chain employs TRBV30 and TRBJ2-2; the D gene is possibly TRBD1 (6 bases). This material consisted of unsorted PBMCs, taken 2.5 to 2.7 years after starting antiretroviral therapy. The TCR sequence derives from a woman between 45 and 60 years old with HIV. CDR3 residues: CAWSVLGGSTGELFF. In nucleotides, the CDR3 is TGTGCCTGGAGTGTATTAGGGGGTAGCACCGGGGAGCTGTTTTTT.